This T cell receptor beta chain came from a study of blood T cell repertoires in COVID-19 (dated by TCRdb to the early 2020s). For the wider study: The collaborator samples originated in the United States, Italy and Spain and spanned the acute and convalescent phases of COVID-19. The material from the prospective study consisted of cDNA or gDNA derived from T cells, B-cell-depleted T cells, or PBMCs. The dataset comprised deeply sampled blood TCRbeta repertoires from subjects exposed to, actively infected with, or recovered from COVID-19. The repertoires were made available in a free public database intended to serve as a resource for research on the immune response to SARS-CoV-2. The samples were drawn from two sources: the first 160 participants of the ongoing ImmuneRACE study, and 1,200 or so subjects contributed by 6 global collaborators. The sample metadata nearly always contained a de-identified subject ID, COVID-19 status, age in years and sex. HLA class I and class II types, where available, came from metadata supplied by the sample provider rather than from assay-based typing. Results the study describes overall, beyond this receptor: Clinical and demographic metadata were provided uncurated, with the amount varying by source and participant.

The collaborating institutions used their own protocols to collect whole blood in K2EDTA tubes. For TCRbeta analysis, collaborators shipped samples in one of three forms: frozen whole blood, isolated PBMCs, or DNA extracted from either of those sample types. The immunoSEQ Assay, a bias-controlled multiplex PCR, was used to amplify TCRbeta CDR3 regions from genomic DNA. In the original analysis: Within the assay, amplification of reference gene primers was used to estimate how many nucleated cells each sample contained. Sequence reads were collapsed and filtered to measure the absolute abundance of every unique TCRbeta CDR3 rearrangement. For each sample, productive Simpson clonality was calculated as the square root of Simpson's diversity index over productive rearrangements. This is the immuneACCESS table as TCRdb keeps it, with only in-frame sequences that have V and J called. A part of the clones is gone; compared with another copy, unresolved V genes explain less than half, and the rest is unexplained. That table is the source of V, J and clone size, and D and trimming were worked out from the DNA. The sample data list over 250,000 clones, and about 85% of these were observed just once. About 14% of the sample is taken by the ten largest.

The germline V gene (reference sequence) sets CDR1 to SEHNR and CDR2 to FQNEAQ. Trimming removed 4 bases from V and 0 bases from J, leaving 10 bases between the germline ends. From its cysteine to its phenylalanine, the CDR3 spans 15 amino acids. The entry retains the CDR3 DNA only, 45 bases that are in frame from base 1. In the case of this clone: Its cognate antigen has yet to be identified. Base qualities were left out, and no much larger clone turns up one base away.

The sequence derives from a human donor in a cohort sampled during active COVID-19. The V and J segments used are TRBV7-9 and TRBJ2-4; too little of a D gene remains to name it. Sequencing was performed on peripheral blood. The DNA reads TGTGCCAGCAGCTCCCCAGCGCTAGCCAAAAACATTCAGTACTTC. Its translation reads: CASSSPALAKNIQYF.